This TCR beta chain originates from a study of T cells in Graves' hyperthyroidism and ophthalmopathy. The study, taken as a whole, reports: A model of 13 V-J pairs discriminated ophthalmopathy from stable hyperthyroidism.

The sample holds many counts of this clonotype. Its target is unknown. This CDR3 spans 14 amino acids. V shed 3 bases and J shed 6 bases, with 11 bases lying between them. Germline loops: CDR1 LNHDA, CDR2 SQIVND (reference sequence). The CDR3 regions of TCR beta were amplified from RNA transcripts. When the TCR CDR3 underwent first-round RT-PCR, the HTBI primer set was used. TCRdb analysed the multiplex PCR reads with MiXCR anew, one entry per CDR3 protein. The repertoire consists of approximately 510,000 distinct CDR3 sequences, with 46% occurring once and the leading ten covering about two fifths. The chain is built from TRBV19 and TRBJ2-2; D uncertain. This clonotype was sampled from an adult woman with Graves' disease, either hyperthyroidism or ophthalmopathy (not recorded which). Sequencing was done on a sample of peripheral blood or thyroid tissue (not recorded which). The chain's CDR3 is CASSIVRAAGELFF. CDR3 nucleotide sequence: TGTGCCAGTAGTATTGTAAGGGCTGCCGGGGAGCTGTTTTTT. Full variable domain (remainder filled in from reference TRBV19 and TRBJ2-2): DGGITQSPKYLFRKEGQNVTLSCEQNLNHDAMYWYRQDPGQGLRLIYYSQIVNDFQKGDIAEGYSVSREKKESFPLTVTSAQKNPTAFYLCASSIVRAAGELFFGEGSRLTVL.